The 20 T cell receptor beta chains presented below share a single source sample, sequenced in a study of T cell changes during pregnancy in multiple sclerosis (dated by TCRdb to the late 2010s). The method was the immunoSEQ multiplex PCR assay. Entries here come from immuneACCESS through TCRdb and include only in-frame sequences with V and J called. Some clones fail to appear in such tables; in the studies checked, an unresolved V gene covers under half of the shortfall, and the cause of the remainder is unknown. In all, the sample holds about 110,000 clones, and about 90% of those were seen once. Together, the top ten hold around 1.6% of the sample. Sequenced here: peripheral blood, sampled before pregnancy. The receptors were gathered from a female donor with multiple sclerosis, enrolled in a pregnancy study.

The chain uses TRBV28 and TRBJ1-1; 12 bases are a match to TRBD1. CDR1 and CDR2 (germline): MDHEN, SYDVKM. Losses at the gene ends were 5 bases for V and 1 base for J; bases not matched to a gene: 14. This CDR3 has 19 amino acids. The chain's CDR3 is CASSHGPGQGAGWNTEAFF. The CDR3, as DNA: TGTGCCAGCAGTCACGGACCGGGACAGGGGGCAGGATGGAACACTGAAGCTTTCTTT.

This rearrangement joins TRBV5-1 to TRBJ2-7; perhaps TRBD1 as D (5 bases). Germline loops: CDR1 SGHRS, CDR2 YFSETQ. The CDR3 extends over 15 amino acids. The ends were cut back, 2 bases at V and 3 bases at J, with 15 bases in the middle. The DNA for the CDR3 is TGCGCCAGCAGCTTAACATCAGGACAATACTACGAGCAGTACTTC. The encoded protein is CASSLTSGQYYEQYF.

This sequence joins TRBV5-6 and TRBJ2-7; D is possibly TRBD1 (6 bases). Germline-derived CDR1 and CDR2 are SGHDT and YYEEEE. The CDR3 spans 15 residues. V was trimmed by 2 bases and J by 2 bases, leaving 14 bases between them. CDR3 sequence (DNA): TGTGCCAGCAGCTTACAGGGCTTGAGGCCCTACGAGCAGTACTTC. The encoded protein is CASSLQGLRPYEQYF.

V gene TRBV19 combines with J gene TRBJ1-6; D is uncertain. Trimming left V 7 bases short and J 5 bases short, with 6 bases between. The V gene's germline CDR1 is LNHDA and CDR2 SQIVND (reference sequence). CDR3 size: 12 residues. CDR3 sequence: CASNSNNSPLHF. The CDR3 nucleotides read TGTGCCAGTAATTCTAATAATTCACCCCTCCACTTT.

This chain's CDR3 is CASSILLAGTGYTF. The CDR3, as DNA: TGTGCCAGTAGTATCTTATTAGCTGGAACTGGCTACACCTTC. The rearrangement uses TRBV19 and TRBJ1-2, with D unresolved. The CDR3 spans 14 residues. The germline gives CDR1 LNHDA, CDR2 SQIVND (reference sequence). V dropped 3 bases and J dropped 7 bases, with 15 bases sitting between them.

The gene calls are TRBV12-5 and TRBJ1-4; perhaps TRBD1 as D (5 bases). The V end was cut by 3 bases, the J end by 3 bases, with 11 bases between. From germline, CDR1 is LGHNT and CDR2 FRNRAP. The CDR3 runs to 15 residues. The CDR3 region is CASGLSSTANEKLFF. In DNA, the CDR3 is TGTGCTAGTGGTTTATCTTCGACAGCTAATGAAAAACTGTTTTTT.

This chain connects TRBV10-3 to TRBJ2-4; D unresolved. Deletions cut 0 bases from V and 5 bases from J, with 11 bases between. Germline V CDR1 and CDR2: ENHRY, SYGVKD. The CDR3 sequence is 15 residues long. The CDR3 protein is CAISESAASENIQYF. For the CDR3, the DNA is TGTGCCATCAGTGAGTCGGCGGCCTCGGAAAACATTCAGTACTTC.

The J gene is TRBJ2-2, the V gene TRBV19; 7 nucleotides align to TRBD1. J gave up 2 bases and V 9 bases, and 6 bases lay outside the gene matches. CDR1 LNHDA and CDR2 SQIVND come from the germline V gene (reference sequence). CDR3 length equals 14 residues. CDR3 coding DNA: TGTGCCAGCTCAGGGACAGCCAACACCGGGGAGCTGTTTTTT. Translation: CASSGTANTGELFF. Using reference TRBV19 and TRBJ2-2 for the parts outside the CDR3, the full variable domain is DGGITQSPKYLFRKEGQNVTLSCEQNLNHDAMYWYRQDPGQGLRLIYYSQIVNDFQKGDIAEGYSVSREKKESFPLTVTSAQKNPTAFYLCASSGTANTGELFFGEGSRLTVL.

This clone was counted once. The V call is TRBV5-6, the J call TRBJ1-3; D ambiguous. The V end was cut by 4 bases, the J end by 4 bases, with 6 bases between. CDR1 and CDR2 from the germline V gene are SGHDT and YYEEEE. CDR3 length: 12 amino acids. The CDR3 DNA follows: TGTGCCAGCAGCCCGGGGGGAAACACCATATATTTT. This encodes CASSPGGNTIYF.

This chain joins TRBV5-8 and TRBJ2-1, with a tentative D call TRBD2 (6 bases). CDR3 length: 17 amino acids. Germline-derived CDR1 and CDR2 are SGHTS and YDEGEE. Trimming took off 1 base at V and 0 bases at J, with 14 bases between the two ends. CDR3 loop: CASSLRLGGTSYNEQFF. CDR3 bases: TGTGCCAGCAGCTTGAGATTGGGGGGAACCTCCTACAATGAGCAGTTCTTC. The whole variable domain, filled in from reference TRBV5-8 and TRBJ2-1, reads EAGVTQSPTHLIKTRGQQATLRCSPISGHTSVYWYQQALGLGLQFLLWYDEGEERNRGNFPPRFSGRQFPNYSSELNVNALELEDSALYLCASSLRLGGTSYNEQFFGPGTRLTVL.

The chain recombines TRBV6-5 with TRBJ2-1, with 8 nucleotides matching TRBD1. The germline CDR1 and CDR2 sequences are MNHEY and SVGAGI. V shed 7 bases and J 9 bases; nucleotides not matched to a gene: 5. The CDR3 has 12 amino acids. The CDR3 is CASNQGAGEQFF. CDR3 coding DNA: TGTGCCAGCAACCAGGGGGCCGGTGAGCAGTTCTTC.

This clone was seen once. The chain combines TRBV9 with TRBJ1-5; D may be TRBD1 (6 bases). This CDR3 contains 16 residues. CDR1 and CDR2 (germline): SGDLS, YYNGEE. V was pared by 3 bases and J by 11 bases, with 24 bases between. CDR3 in amino acids: CASSGGGEGDLMAQHF. CDR3 coding DNA: TGTGCCAGCAGCGGCGGGGGGGAGGGGGATCTTATGGCCCAGCATTTT.

The chain recombines TRBV7-9 with TRBJ2-3; tentatively, D is TRBD2 (5 bases). The CDR3 has 15 residues. V lost 0 bases to trimming and J lost 1 base, with 8 bases between them. CDR1 and CDR2 from the germline V gene are SEHNR and FQNEAQ (reference sequence). The CDR3 is CASSLASGGTDTQYF. CDR3 nucleotide sequence: TGTGCCAGCAGCTTAGCTTCCGGGGGCACAGATACGCAGTATTTT.

In DNA, the CDR3 is TGTGCCAGCAGCTTGGGTCCCAGGGGGTCCTACAATGAGCAGTTCTTC. Its translation: CASSLGPRGSYNEQFF. This chain uses TRBV5-4 with TRBJ2-1, with TRBD1 identical over 7 bases. This CDR3 has 16 residues. CDR1 and CDR2 (germline): SGHNT, YYREEE (reference sequence). V was clipped by 0 bases and J by 1 base; unmatched bases: 4. Using reference TRBV5-4 and TRBJ2-1 for the parts outside the CDR3, the full variable domain is ETGVTQSPTHLIKTRGQQVTLRCSSQSGHNTVSWYQQALGQGPQFIFQYYREEENGRGNFPPRFSGLQFPNYSSELNVNALELDDSALYLCASSLGPRGSYNEQFFGPGTRLTVL.

The rearrangement joins TRBV6-1 to TRBJ1-6; tentatively, D is TRBD1 (5 bases). This CDR3 spans 13 amino acids. V was shortened by 8 bases and J by 7 bases, with 12 bases between the two germline ends. Germline V gene lookup returns CDR1 MNHNS and CDR2 SASEGT. The CDR3 region has the DNA TGTGCCAGCCTAAGGGAGGGGAATTCACCCCTCCACTTT. It encodes CASLREGNSPLHF.

Turning to this clone: The sample carries other DNA sequences with the same CDR3. The CDR3 DNA reads TGCGCCAGCAGCCCGGGGACAGGGGCCTACAATGAGCAGTTCTTC. Translated, it gives CASSPGTGAYNEQFF. The J gene is TRBJ2-1, the V gene TRBV5-1; 10 nucleotides match TRBD1. The CDR3 consists of 15 residues. The V and J ends lost 4 bases and 2 bases, in that order; junction bases with no gene match: 3. Germline CDR1 is SGHRS and CDR2 is YFSETQ.

This chain links TRBV6-5 with TRBJ1-5; D is unclear. CDR1 and CDR2 from the germline V gene are MNHEY and SVGAGI. Trimming took off 0 bases at V and 0 bases at J, with 6 bases between the two ends. This CDR3 is built from 15 residues. CDR3 nucleotide sequence: TGTGCCAGCAGTTACTCCTGGGCTAGCAATCAGCCCCAGCATTTT. The encoded protein is CASSYSWASNQPQHF.

The chain recombines TRBV10-3 with TRBJ1-2; 7 bases align to TRBD1. Germline V gene data show CDR1 as ENHRY and CDR2 as SYGVKD. The ends lost 4 bases at V and 3 bases at J; junction bases unmatched: 2. CDR3 size: 13 residues. The CDR3 protein is CAISVQGYYGYTF. The CDR3 coding sequence is TGTGCCATCAGTGTACAGGGGTACTATGGCTACACCTTC.

The J gene is TRBJ2-1, the V gene TRBV7-8; TRBD1 matches at 8 bases. CDR1 is SGHVS and CDR2 is FQNEAQ in the germline V gene. V lost 1 base and J lost 6; bases outside the gene matches: 5. The CDR3 is made up of 15 amino acids. The CDR3, as DNA: TGTGCCAGCAGCTTAGGGACAGGGCGAGGCAATGAGCAGTTCTTC. Protein sequence: CASSLGTGRGNEQFF.

V usage is TRBV7-3 and J usage is TRBJ2-3; 7 nucleotides align to TRBD2. The CDR3 spans 13 residues. CDR1 is SGHTA, CDR2 FQGTGA, per germline. The ends lost 5 bases at V and 8 bases at J; junction bases unmatched: 7. The CDR3 region has the DNA TGTGCCAGCAGCCCTGGACTAGTCGCTACGCAGTATTTT. This gives the protein CASSPGLVATQYF. The complete variable domain, with remaining parts taken from reference TRBV7-3 and TRBJ2-3, reads GAGVSQTPSNKVTEKGKYVELRCDPISGHTALYWYRQSLGQGPEFLIYFQGTGAADDSGLPNDRFFAVRPEGSVSTLKIQRTERGDSAVYLCASSPGLVATQYFGPGTRLTVL.